This TCR beta chain was captured in a study of T cells after yellow fever vaccination. J lost 5 bases, V lost 3 bases, and 8 bases had no gene match. The CDR3 runs 15 residues. TCRdb ran MiXCR on the 5' RACE reads and lists one entry per CDR3 protein. The data hold approximately 300,000 distinct CDR3 sequences, with roughly 9.4% observed a single time. Of note for this clonotype: As yet, its antigen is unknown.

Study conclusions and caveats: Most clones from primary vaccination were detected again post-booster (96% CD4, 88% CD8).

The specimen was PBMCs, collected on the day of the first yellow fever vaccination. This chain links TRBV12-3 or TRBV12-4 with TRBJ2-5, with TRBD1 matching 8 bases. The receptor was isolated from a man aged 18 to 29 who received the YFV17D yellow fever vaccine. CDR3 in amino acids: CASSLALRGRETQYF. The DNA of the CDR3 is TGTGCCAGCAGTTTGGCACTCAGGGGGCGGGAGACCCAGTACTTC.